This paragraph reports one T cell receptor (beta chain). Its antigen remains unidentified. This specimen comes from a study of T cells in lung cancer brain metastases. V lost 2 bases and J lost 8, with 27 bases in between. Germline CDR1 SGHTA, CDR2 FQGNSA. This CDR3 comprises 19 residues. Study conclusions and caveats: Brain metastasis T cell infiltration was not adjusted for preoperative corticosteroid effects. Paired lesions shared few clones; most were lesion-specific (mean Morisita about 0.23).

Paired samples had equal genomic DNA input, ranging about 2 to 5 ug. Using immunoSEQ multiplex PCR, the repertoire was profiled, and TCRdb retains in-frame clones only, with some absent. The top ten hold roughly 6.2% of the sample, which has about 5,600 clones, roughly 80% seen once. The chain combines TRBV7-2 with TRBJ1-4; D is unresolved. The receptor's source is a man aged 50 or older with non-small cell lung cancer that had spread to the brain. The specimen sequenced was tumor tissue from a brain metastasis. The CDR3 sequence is CASSLFYLSPSRVDEKLFF. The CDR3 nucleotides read TGTGCCAGCAGCTTATTCTATCTTTCGCCGAGCCGGGTGGACGAAAAACTGTTTTTT.